Following are 20 T cell receptor beta chains from one sample sequenced in a study of shared clonotypes between healthy human individuals. The protocol was immunoSEQ multiplex PCR, while the TCRdb copy is restricted to in-frame clones and leaves out a portion. The repertoire holds about 680,000 clones, roughly 70% seen once, with around 1.6% in the top ten. Sequenced input: memory CD4+ T cells sorted from blood. Subset reported: CD45RA-negative fraction. The origin of the receptors is a woman in her twenties or thirties in good health.

This sequence joins TRBV19 and TRBJ1-2, with D unresolved. The V and J ends lost 3 bases and 2 bases respectively, with 7 bases between them. This CDR3 spans 13 amino acids. Germline V gives CDR1 LNHDA, CDR2 SQIVND (reference sequence). As DNA, the CDR3 is TGTGCCAGTAGTATTAACGGAAACTATGGCTACACCTTC. It encodes CASSINGNYGYTF. Filled out from reference TRBV19 and TRBJ1-2, the complete variable domain reads DGGITQSPKYLFRKEGQNVTLSCEQNLNHDAMYWYRQDPGQGLRLIYYSQIVNDFQKGDIAEGYSVSREKKESFPLTVTSAQKNPTAFYLCASSINGNYGYTFGSGTRLTVV.

This clone was seen a handful of times. The chain links TRBV21-1 to TRBJ2-7; the listed D gene, TRBD1, was not tested against the DNA. TRBV21-1 is tagged as a pseudogene. The CDR3 has 15 amino acids. CDR3 sequence: CASSKTGGDQYEQYF. The CDR3, as DNA: TGTGCCAGCAGCAAAACAGGGGGGGATCAGTACGAGCAGTACTTC.

Details on this clone: This same CDR3 is encoded by further DNA sequences in the sample. The chain recombines TRBV27 with TRBJ1-5, with D perhaps matching TRBD1 (5 bases). Germline loops: CDR1 MNHEY, CDR2 SMNVEV (reference sequence). V was cut by 6 bases and J by 3 bases, with 12 bases left in between. The CDR3 spans 14 residues. The CDR3 region has the DNA TGTGCCAGCAGCCCGTCGGGGGTCAATCAGCCCCAGCATTTT. Residues: CASSPSGVNQPQHF.

A word on this clone: The sample carries other DNA sequences with the same CDR3. The chain employs TRBV5-1 and TRBJ2-1, with D possibly being TRBD2 (5 bases). V was clipped by 0 bases and J by 3 bases, with 10 bases between them. This CDR3 is built from 15 residues. Germline loops: CDR1 SGHRS, CDR2 YFSETQ. The CDR3 is CASSLDTSGYNEQFF. CDR3 DNA: TGCGCCAGCAGCTTGGATACCAGCGGCTACAATGAGCAGTTCTTC.

This rearrangement joins TRBV10-1 to TRBJ2-1; D might be TRBD2 (5 bases). This CDR3 is built from 12 residues. V lost 5 bases, J lost 10 bases, and 12 bases lay in between. Germline CDR1 is WNHNN and CDR2 is SYGVQD (reference sequence). The CDR3 DNA sequence: TGCGCCAGCAGTCCGGGCCCGGGGGAGCAGTTCTTC. Translation: CASSPGPGEQFF.

Comment on this clone: Within the sample, other DNA sequences also encode this same CDR3. The chain couples TRBV19 to TRBJ2-5, with D possibly being TRBD2 (6 bases). This CDR3 comprises 14 residues. The ends were cut back, 5 bases at V and 0 bases at J, with 10 bases in the middle. Germline assignment: CDR1 LNHDA and CDR2 SQIVND (reference sequence). Here the CDR3 reads CASSPRGYQETQYF. CDR3 DNA: TGTGCCAGTAGTCCACGGGGGTACCAAGAGACCCAGTACTTC.

J is TRBJ2-4 and V is TRBV25-1; D is undetermined. Germline CDR1 MGHDK, CDR2 SYGVNS. The V end lost 2 bases, the J end lost 8 bases, and 10 bases lay between the germline ends. The CDR3 totals 13 residues. CDR3 bases: TGTGCCAGCAGTGAACGTGGCGTTTACATTCAGTACTTC. Its protein is CASSERGVYIQYF.

The chain links TRBV7-3 to TRBJ2-3; 10 positions agree with TRBD2. Unmatched junction bases numbered 4, after V lost 5 bases and J lost 5 bases. The CDR3 length is 14 residues. Germline CDR1 reads SGHTA; CDR2 reads FQGTGA. The CDR3: CASSLGLAEDTQYF. CDR3 nucleotide sequence: TGTGCCAGCAGCCTAGGACTAGCGGAAGATACGCAGTATTTT.

The V call is TRBV27, the J call TRBJ1-1; D unresolved. V was trimmed by 0 bases and J by 1 base, leaving 9 bases between them. The CDR3 sequence is 15 residues long. Germline assignment: CDR1 MNHEY and CDR2 SMNVEV (reference sequence). DNA for the CDR3: TGTGCCAGCAGTTTATCCGGACGCAGGAACACTGAAGCTTTCTTT. As protein: CASSLSGRRNTEAFF.

The chain combines TRBV27 with TRBJ1-2; unclear D gene. The CDR3 extends over 16 amino acids. The V and J ends lost 5 bases and 7 bases respectively, with 23 bases between them. The germline gives CDR1 MNHEY, CDR2 SMNVEV (reference sequence). CDR3 loop: CASSPLPRSLTSGYTF. The CDR3 nucleotides read TGTGCCAGCAGTCCATTACCCAGGAGCCTAACAAGTGGCTACACCTTC.

The V and J genes are TRBV28 and TRBJ1-2; possible D gene TRBD1, 5 bases. V was shortened by 7 bases and J by 8 bases, with 14 bases between the two germline ends. The CDR3 loop spans 12 amino acids. In germline, CDR1 is MDHEN, CDR2 SYDVKM. CDR3 region: CASMAGLKGYTF. The CDR3 nucleotides are TGTGCCAGCATGGCAGGGCTAAAAGGCTACACCTTC.

This clone has a single count. The rearrangement joins TRBV18 to TRBJ1-5; D gene ambiguous. This CDR3 comprises 14 residues. V was cut by 5 bases and J by 1 base, with 9 bases left in between. Germline V CDR1 and CDR2: KGHSH, LQKENI. The CDR3 DNA sequence: TGTGCCAGCTCAGCAGGAGAAAGCAATCAGCCCCAGCATTTT. Translated, it gives CASSAGESNQPQHF.

J is TRBJ2-7 and V is TRBV5-1; 11 bases fit TRBD1. There are 14 residues in the CDR3. Trimming took 4 bases from V and 5 from J; bases not matched to a gene: 5. CDR1 is SGHRS, CDR2 YFSETQ, per germline. CDR3 nucleotide sequence: TGCGCCAGCAGCCCGGGACAGGGGGTGGACGAGCAGTACTTC. Amino acids: CASSPGQGVDEQYF.

This clone was recorded at least ten times. In the same sample, other DNA sequences code for this CDR3. V is TRBV18 and J is TRBJ1-4, with D possibly being TRBD1 (6 bases). The V end lost 3 bases, the J end lost 3 bases, and 11 bases lay between the germline ends. CDR1 is KGHSH and CDR2 is LQKENI in the germline V gene. This CDR3 contains 15 residues. CDR3 amino acids: CASSPRGQPNEKLFF. Written as DNA, the CDR3 is TGTGCCAGCTCACCCAGGGGACAACCTAATGAAAAACTGTTTTTT.

The chain links TRBV27 to TRBJ2-5; 8 bases fit TRBD1. Losses at the gene ends were 1 base for V and 1 base for J; bases not matched to a gene: 5. The CDR3 has 16 amino acids. Per the germline V gene, CDR1 is MNHEY and CDR2 is SMNVEV (reference sequence). Here the CDR3 DNA reads TGTGCCAGCAGTTTATGGGGGGACAGGAGCCAAGAGACCCAGTACTTC. This encodes CASSLWGDRSQETQYF.

This chain uses TRBV5-1 with TRBJ1-2; D might be TRBD1 (5 bases). V gave up 4 bases and J gave up 7 bases, with 23 bases separating them. There are 16 residues in the CDR3. CDR1 is SGHRS, CDR2 YFSETQ, per germline. CDR3 nucleotides: TGCGCCAGCAGCCCCTACACAGACAGAGCAGTGGGTGGCTACACCTTC. Protein: CASSPYTDRAVGGYTF.

This chain links TRBV7-9 with TRBJ2-5, with D tentatively TRBD1 (6 bases). The germline V gene has CDR1 SEHNR and CDR2 FQNEAQ (reference sequence). This CDR3 has 17 amino acids. V was shortened by 7 bases and J by 5 bases, with 26 bases between the two germline ends. In DNA, the CDR3 is TGTGCCAGCACCCTATTAACGGACAGTTTACTCATGGAGACCCAGTACTTC. This encodes CASTLLTDSLLMETQYF.

V usage is TRBV7-2 and J usage is TRBJ2-5, with 7 nucleotides matching TRBD2. The V gene end was trimmed by 1 base and the J gene end by 7 bases; junction bases not matched to a gene: 9. The CDR3 totals 15 residues. CDR1 is SGHTA, CDR2 FQGNSA, per germline. Here the CDR3 reads CASSLEWSGGGTQYF. In DNA form, the CDR3 reads TGTGCCAGCAGCTTAGAGTGGTCGGGAGGAGGGACCCAGTACTTC.

This chain joins TRBV6-1 and TRBJ2-3; TRBD2 matches at 9 bases. The germline V gene encodes CDR1 MNHNS and CDR2 SASEGT. Unmatched junction bases numbered 3, after V lost 1 base and J lost 1 base. The CDR3 totals 16 residues. This CDR3 reads CASSEGASGGTDTQYF. The CDR3 bases are TGTGCCAGCAGTGAAGGGGCTAGCGGGGGCACAGATACGCAGTATTTT.

The chain uses TRBV4-2 and TRBJ2-3; D perhaps matches TRBD1 (6 bases). The CDR3 loop spans 13 amino acids. CDR1 is LGHNA and CDR2 is YNFKEQ in the germline V gene. V lost 5 bases, J lost 4 bases, and 10 bases lay in between. CDR3 nucleotide sequence: TGTGCCAGCAGCAGAGGGGGACCAGATACGCAGTATTTT. It specifies CASSRGGPDTQYF.